The 27 T cell receptor beta chains given below trace back to one sample, sequenced in a study of blood T cells in healthy people across ages. A second PCR of about 7 to 11 cycles used a sample-barcoded 5' primer and a J-beta primer mix. TCRdb re-called the 5' RACE reads through MiXCR, storing one row per CDR3 protein. This table holds hundreds of thousands of distinct CDR3 sequences, roughly 44% found once. Sample: blood. The source of these receptors is a man aged 55-75 years in good health.

The chain carries TRBV12-3 or TRBV12-4 and TRBJ1-4; the D gene is possibly TRBD1 (6 bases). Trimming pared 6 bases from V and 0 bases from J, leaving 14 bases between. The CDR3 runs 16 residues. CDR3 region: CASRAGQLATNEKLFF. CDR3 nucleotide sequence: TGTGCCAGCAGGGCGGGACAACTTGCAACTAATGAAAAACTGTTTTTT.

The rearrangement joins TRBV28 to TRBJ1-6; TRBD1 matches at 8 bases. The V gene's germline CDR1 is MDHEN and CDR2 SYDVKM. Germline trimming cut 3 bases from V and 10 bases from J; bases unmatched to any gene: 5. The CDR3 runs to 14 residues. As DNA, the CDR3 is TGTGCCAGCAGTTTTACAGGGGGGGCGTCACCCCTCCACTTT. Encoded protein: CASSFTGGASPLHF.

V and J are TRBV5-1 and TRBJ2-2, with a tentative D call TRBD1 (6 bases). V was pared by 7 bases and J by 6 bases, with 13 bases between. The CDR3 is 13 residues long. The germline CDR1 and CDR2 sequences are SGHRS and YFSETQ. The CDR3 here is CASFPGAPGELFF. The CDR3 DNA is TGCGCCAGCTTCCCAGGGGCGCCCGGGGAGCTGTTTTTT.

This clonotype was counted between two and nine times. The chain joins TRBV4-3 to TRBJ2-7; 7 bases agree with TRBD1. CDR1 and CDR2 (germline): LGHNA, YSLEER. Losses at the gene ends were 0 bases for V and 1 base for J; bases not matched to a gene: 9. This CDR3 comprises 17 residues. The CDR3 protein is CASSQDGNRGLSYEQYF. The DNA for the CDR3 is TGCGCCAGCAGCCAAGATGGGAACAGGGGTCTTTCCTACGAGCAGTACTTC.

This clonotype was picked up one time. The rearrangement links TRBV6-2 or TRBV6-3 to TRBJ1-5; maybe TRBD1 (6 bases). The V gene's germline CDR1 is MNHEY and CDR2 SVGEGT. V lost 2 bases and J 3 bases, leaving 17 bases between the germline ends. This CDR3 has 17 residues. This CDR3 reads CASSYPRGTQYNQPQHF. CDR3 nucleotides: TGTGCCAGCAGTTACCCAAGGGGGACGCAGTACAATCAGCCCCAGCATTTT.

This clonotype was observed a few times. This chain joins TRBV11-3 and TRBJ2-7; D not certain. Germline-derived CDR1 and CDR2 are SGHNT and YENEEA. There are 11 residues in the CDR3. Trimming stripped 2 bases from V and 6 bases from J, with 5 bases between. CDR3 DNA sequence: TGTGCCAGCAGCTTAATCGGCGAGCAGTACTTC. Translated: CASSLIGEQYF.

The chain combines TRBV6-2 or TRBV6-3 with TRBJ1-6; D uncertain. This CDR3 has 14 residues. Germline CDR1 reads MNHEY; CDR2 reads SVGEGT. V dropped 0 bases and J dropped 7 bases, with 7 bases sitting between them. The CDR3, as DNA: TGTGCCAGCAGTTACTCCGGCAGGAATTCACCCCTCCACTTT. This translates into CASSYSGRNSPLHF.

The chain is built from TRBV12-3 or TRBV12-4 and TRBJ2-5, with TRBD2 matching 10 bases. Trimming at V came to 4 bases and at J to 1 base, leaving 12 bases not matched to a gene. The CDR3 has 18 residues. The CDR3 DNA reads as TGTGCCAGCAGTTCTCCTTCTTCAGCGGGGGGGTTCCAAGAGACCCAGTACTTC. Translated, it gives CASSSPSSAGGFQETQYF.

The genes are TRBV12-3 or TRBV12-4 and TRBJ2-1; D possibly corresponds to TRBD2 (6 bases). The CDR3 extends over 15 amino acids. V was clipped by 7 bases and J by 4 bases, with 17 bases between them. In DNA form, the CDR3 reads TGTGCCAGCACTTTGGGGACTGCCAGATACAATGAGCAGTTCTTC. Its translation is CASTLGTARYNEQFF.

This chain links TRBV21-1 with TRBJ2-7. TRBV21-1 corresponds to a pseudogene. CDR3 length: 12 amino acids. The chain's CDR3 is CASSVGRREQYF. The CDR3 nucleotides are TGTGCCAGCAGCGTCGGACGGCGGGAGCAGTACTTC.

This sequence joins TRBV10-3 and TRBJ1-2; D call uncertain. Trimming took off 4 bases at V and 1 base at J, with 7 bases between the two ends. In germline, CDR1 is ENHRY, CDR2 SYGVKD. There are 13 residues in the CDR3. CDR3 residues: CAISGVSNYGYTF. CDR3 DNA: TGTGCCATCAGTGGAGTGAGTAACTATGGCTACACCTTC.

The rearrangement uses TRBV7-8 and TRBJ2-7, with 10 bases that match TRBD1. CDR3 length: 17 residues. CDR1 is SGHVS, CDR2 FQNEAQ, per germline. V lost 6 bases to trimming and J lost 2 bases; unmatched junction nucleotides: 13. CDR3 in DNA: TGTGCCAGCAGTCTTTACCCACCGGGACAGGGGACCTACGAGCAGTACTTC. Its protein is CASSLYPPGQGTYEQYF.

V gene TRBV4-3 combines with J gene TRBJ1-2; D is ambiguous. CDR3 length equals 14 residues. The V and J ends lost 4 bases and 2 bases respectively, with 11 bases between them. The V gene's germline CDR1 is LGHNA and CDR2 YSLEER. The CDR3 loop reads CASSPNTKNYGYTF. CDR3 bases: TGCGCCAGCAGCCCGAACACCAAAAACTATGGCTACACCTTC.

This clonotype was observed once. This chain uses TRBV18 with TRBJ1-6, with TRBD1 identical over 7 bases. This CDR3 comprises 15 residues. Germline V gene sequence: CDR1 KGHSH, CDR2 LQKENI. J was trimmed by 6 bases and V by 4 bases; bases with no gene match: 6. The CDR3 here is CASSQGASFNSPLHF. CDR3 DNA sequence: TGTGCCAGCTCACAGGGGGCGTCGTTTAATTCACCCCTCCACTTT.

The chain combines TRBV5-5 with TRBJ1-4; 8 bases fit TRBD1. This CDR3 is built from 15 residues. Per germline, CDR1 SGHKS and CDR2 YYEKEE (reference sequence). Trimming took 3 bases from V and 8 from J; bases not matched to a gene: 9. The DNA of the CDR3 is TGTGCCAGCAGCTCCTCCAGGGGGCAAGGGGAAAAACTGTTTTTT. Its translation is CASSSSRGQGEKLFF. Full variable domain (outside the CDR3, taken from reference TRBV5-5 and TRBJ1-4): DAGVTQSPTHLIKTRGQQVTLRCSPISGHKSVSWYQQVLGQGPQFIFQYYEKEERGRGNFPDRFSARQFPNYSSELNVNALLLGDSALYLCASSSSRGQGEKLFFGSGTQLSVL.

The gene calls are TRBV12-3 or TRBV12-4 and TRBJ1-2; TRBD1 matches at 7 bases. Trimming removed 5 bases from V and 7 bases from J; junction bases left unmatched: 7. The CDR3 consists of 13 residues. The CDR3 nucleotides are TGTGCCAGCAGTGGGGACAGCCGACGTGGCTACACCTTC. This encodes CASSGDSRRGYTF.

V gene TRBV4-1 combines with J gene TRBJ2-7, with D perhaps assigned TRBD1 or TRBD2 (5 bases each). Germline CDR1 MGHRA, CDR2 YSYEKL. The CDR3 sequence is 14 residues long. V lost 0 bases, J lost 3 bases, and 9 bases lay in between. The DNA of the CDR3 is TGCGCCAGCAGCCAAGATTGGGGGTACTACGAGCAGTACTTC. This sequence encodes CASSQDWGYYEQYF.

V gene TRBV28 combines with J gene TRBJ2-5; D possibly matches TRBD1 or TRBD2 (5 bases each). The J call may be in error: the DNA end matches TRBJ2-7 better. CDR3 size: 15 residues. The germline gives CDR1 MDHEN, CDR2 SYDVKM. CDR3 bases: TGTGCCACCAACTTTCCCGGGGCTAAACGGGACGAGCAGTACTTC. It specifies CATNFPGAKRDEQYF.

This clonotype was counted ten times or more. The chain combines TRBV7-2 with TRBJ2-1, with D perhaps TRBD2 (6 bases). Germline V gene data show CDR1 as SGHTA and CDR2 as FQGNSA. The CDR3 runs 13 residues. V shed 5 bases and J shed 6 bases, with 11 bases lying between them. The CDR3 reads CASSTRDFNEQFF. Here the CDR3 DNA reads TGTGCCAGCAGCACCCGGGACTTCAATGAGCAGTTCTTC. Based on the CDR3 plus reference TRBV7-2 and TRBJ2-1, the full variable domain is GAGVSQSPSNKVTEKGKDVELRCDPISGHTALYWYRQSLGQGLEFLIYFQGNSAPDKSGLPSDRFSAERTGGSVSTLTIQRTQQEDSAVYLCASSTRDFNEQFFGPGTRLTVL.

The gene calls are TRBV7-2 and TRBJ2-5; 11 nucleotides match TRBD2. This CDR3 has 16 amino acids. In germline, CDR1 is SGHTA, CDR2 FQGNSA. With V trimmed by 0 bases and J by 2 bases, 2 bases remained unmatched. The chain's CDR3 is CASSLARTSGQETQYF. Written as DNA, the CDR3 is TGTGCCAGCAGCTTAGCACGGACTAGCGGGCAAGAGACCCAGTACTTC.

The sample holds a few counts of this clonotype. This sequence joins TRBV11-1 and TRBJ2-3; no clear D. The V gene lost 1 base and the J gene lost 1 base, with 9 bases spanning the gap. Germline V CDR1 and CDR2: SGHAT, FQDESV (reference sequence). This CDR3 is built from 15 residues. The CDR3 region has the DNA TGTGCCAGCAGCTTAGTCTTCTCCGGCACAGATACGCAGTATTTT. Its protein product is CASSLVFSGTDTQYF.

There are a few counts of this clonotype. The CDR3 region is CSVERQALNTEAFF. The CDR3, as DNA: TGCAGCGTGGAGAGACAGGCCTTGAACACTGAAGCTTTCTTT. The chain combines TRBV29-1 with TRBJ1-1; possible D gene TRBD1, 6 bases. This CDR3 has 14 amino acids. CDR1 and CDR2 from the germline V gene are SQVTM and ANQGSEA. Trimming cost V 6 bases and J 0 bases, with 14 bases left between them.

The chain uses TRBV11-2 and TRBJ2-5; 7 bases align to TRBD1. The CDR3 runs to 16 residues. CDR1 and CDR2 (germline): SGHAT, FQNNGV. The V and J ends lost 5 bases and 6 bases, in that order; junction bases with no gene match: 15. CDR3 sequence: CASSVRPTGNLQTQYF. CDR3 sequence (DNA): TGTGCCAGCAGCGTTAGACCGACAGGGAATTTACAGACCCAGTACTTC. The full variable domain, in which reference TRBV11-2 and TRBJ2-5 provide the parts outside the CDR3, is EAGVAQSPRYKIIEKRQSVAFWCNPISGHATLYWYQQILGQGPKLLIQFQNNGVVDDSQLPKDRFSAERLKGVDSTLKIQPAKLEDSAVYLCASSVRPTGNLQTQYFGPGTRLLVL.

The rearrangement uses TRBV28 and TRBJ1-5, with D perhaps matching TRBD1 (6 bases). The ends were cut back, 5 bases at V and 4 bases at J, with 12 bases in the middle. This CDR3 comprises 14 residues. Germline-derived CDR1 and CDR2 are MDHEN and SYDVKM. Written as DNA, the CDR3 is TGTGCCAGCAGTACTTGGACAGTTAATCAGCCCCAGCATTTT. The encoded protein is CASSTWTVNQPQHF.

The J gene is TRBJ2-5, the V gene TRBV7-9; weak D call: TRBD1 (6 bases). V was pared by 6 bases and J by 5 bases, with 16 bases between. This CDR3 is 14 amino acids long. Germline CDR1 is SEHNR and CDR2 is FQNEAQ (reference sequence). In DNA, the CDR3 is TGTGCCAGCAGTCGCGGACAGACAAAGGAGACCCAGTACTTC. Protein product: CASSRGQTKETQYF.

The chain links TRBV12-3 or TRBV12-4 to TRBJ1-2; D not certain. V was cut by 7 bases and J by 2 bases, with 14 bases left in between. The CDR3 spans 14 residues. The CDR3: CASTTTRGNYGYTF. The DNA of the CDR3 is TGTGCCAGCACCACGACCCGGGGAAACTATGGCTACACCTTC.

This clonotype was seen a few times. This chain uses TRBV15 with TRBJ2-4, with D possibly being TRBD2 (6 bases). Germline V gene lookup returns CDR1 LNHNV and CDR2 YYDKDF (reference sequence). The CDR3 contains 16 residues. Trimming removed 0 bases from V and 1 base from J, with 10 bases in between. The CDR3 coding sequence is TGTGCCACCAGCAGAGATCGGGGGTTGGCCAAAAACATTCAGTACTTC. This translates into CATSRDRGLAKNIQYF.